The T cell receptor beta chain described here comes from a study of cytomegalovirus exposure and HLA in healthy donors. The study ran its PCR with 60 Vbeta and 13 Jbeta primers. TCRdb's copy holds only in-frame clones and misses some; the assay was immunoSEQ multiplex PCR. Here the sample spans approximately 250,000 clones, around 80% being singletons. Study conclusions and caveats: Presence/absence analyses rested on an assumption that sequencing depth was roughly uniform across donors. In a later analysis, at a false discovery rate of 0.05, approximately 15,000 TCR beta sequences matched HLA alleles. Follow-up analysis later connected one missense variant in DCLRE1C with trimming of TCR beta V- and J-genes.

Trimming stripped 9 bases from V and 1 base from J, with 10 bases between. Germline loops: CDR1 MNHNS, CDR2 SASEGT. The CDR3 has 12 amino acids. The study sampled nominally healthy donors, though unrecorded immune exposures were likely. This clone has only a few counts. What it binds is unknown. The origin of this receptor is a boy between 10 and 17 years old in good health and CMV-seronegative. The rearrangement joins TRBV6-1 to TRBJ2-7; possible D gene TRBD1, 5 bases. The sample taken for sequencing was PBMCs. CDR3 coding DNA: TGTGCCAGTTTCGACAGATCCTACGAGCAGTACTTC. It codes for CASFDRSYEQYF.